A selection of T cell receptor beta chains follows, all from one sample in a study of T cell repertoires in cytomegalovirus infection. Each CDR3 protein is one row after TCRdb ran MiXCR on the reads. The data show approximately 500,000 distinct CDR3 sequences, with around 30% seen just once and 17% held by the top ten. These TCRs are of unknown antigen specificity. This specimen was cultured PBMCs, taken from culture after CMV antigen stimulation. The source is a human donor in good health (CMV status not recorded). Some clones in this sample may be carry-over from other donors' samples. Both conserved end residues are part of each CDR3. The order of the fields is D gene, clone size, J gene, V gene, CDR3 length, CDR3 DNA, CDR3 protein. The D gene is left open where the match is weak. Expanded clones are given a class, and other clones once, few, many or no size at all.

d_gene: .
abundance: few
j_gene: TRBJ1-5
v_gene: TRBV12-3/TRBV12-4
len: 14
CDR3nt: TGTGCCAGCAGTTTTGGCAGGGAACTTCAGCCCCAGCATTTT
CDR3aa: CASSFGRELQPQHF

d_gene: .
abundance: .
j_gene: TRBJ1-2
v_gene: TRBV12-3/TRBV12-4
len: 14
CDR3nt: TGTGCCAGCAGTTTTGGGTACGATAACTATGGCTACACCTTC
CDR3aa: CASSFGYDNYGYTF

d_gene: .
abundance: few
j_gene: TRBJ2-1
v_gene: TRBV29-1
len: 14
CDR3nt: TGCAGCGTGAACGTAGCTAGCCGCCACAATGAGCAGTTCTTC
CDR3aa: CSVNVASRHNEQFF

d_gene: .
abundance: .
j_gene: TRBJ2-3
v_gene: TRBV7-4
len: 15
CDR3nt: TGTGCCAGCAGCTTAGTGGGGGAACTGGAGGATACGCAGTATTTT
CDR3aa: CASSLVGELEDTQYF

d_gene: TRBD1
abundance: .
j_gene: TRBJ1-2
v_gene: TRBV4-1
len: 15
CDR3nt: TGCGCCAGCAGCCAAGATCAGGGGGACCTCTATGGCTACACCTTC
CDR3aa: CASSQDQGDLYGYTF

d_gene: .
abundance: few
j_gene: TRBJ1-1
v_gene: TRBV6-6
len: 17
CDR3nt: TGTGCCAGCAGTTACGCCCCCCCAGGGGAGGTGAACACTGAAGCTTTCTTT
CDR3aa: CASSYAPPGEVNTEAFF

d_gene: TRBD2
abundance: few
j_gene: TRBJ2-3
v_gene: TRBV7-9
len: 16
CDR3nt: TGTGCCAGCAGCTTAGAAGGCGGGAGGGCCACAGATACGCAGTATTTT
CDR3aa: CASSLEGGRATDTQYF

d_gene: TRBD2
abundance: few
j_gene: TRBJ2-7
v_gene: TRBV4-1
len: 17
CDR3nt: TGCGCCAGCAGCCAAGAAAGCGATAGCGGGTGGGCGTACGAGCAGTACTTC
CDR3aa: CASSQESDSGWAYEQYF

d_gene: .
abundance: many
j_gene: TRBJ1-1
v_gene: TRBV12-3/TRBV12-4
len: 13
CDR3nt: TGCGCCAGCAGCCTGACAGAGAACACTGAAGCTTTCTTT
CDR3aa: CASSLTENTEAFF

d_gene: TRBD2
abundance: .
j_gene: TRBJ2-3
v_gene: TRBV6-5
len: 15
CDR3nt: TGTGCCAGCAGTTACGGGGGACTAGGTGCAGATACGCAGTATTTC
CDR3aa: CASSYGGLGADTQYF

d_gene: .
abundance: few
j_gene: TRBJ2-2
v_gene: TRBV19
len: 13
CDR3nt: TGTGCCAGTAGTACCCGGCTCACCGGGGAGCTGTTTTTT
CDR3aa: CASSTRLTGELFF

d_gene: TRBD1
abundance: .
j_gene: TRBJ2-4
v_gene: TRBV5-8
len: 15
CDR3nt: TGTGCCAGCAGCTTTCGACAGGGGTGGGGAAACATTCAGTACTTC
CDR3aa: CASSFRQGWGNIQYF

d_gene: .
abundance: .
j_gene: TRBJ1-5
v_gene: TRBV5-6
len: 14
CDR3nt: TGTGCCAGCAGCTTGAGGGGGGCCAATCAGCCCCAGCATTTT
CDR3aa: CASSLRGANQPQHF

d_gene: .
abundance: .
j_gene: TRBJ1-2
v_gene: TRBV9
len: 15
CDR3nt: TGTGCCAGCAGCGTAGGGGCAGGGACATACTATGGCTACACCTTC
CDR3aa: CASSVGAGTYYGYTF

d_gene: .
abundance: .
j_gene: TRBJ2-3
v_gene: TRBV7-2
len: 15
CDR3nt: TGTGCCAGCAGCGGAGGGGGTACGGGAGTGGGCACGCAGTATTTT
CDR3aa: CASSGGGTGVGTQYF

d_gene: .
abundance: .
j_gene: TRBJ2-2
v_gene: TRBV6-5
len: 16
CDR3nt: TGTGCCAGCAGTTACGGGGGGTACAGCCCCGCCTGGGAGCTGTTTTTT
CDR3aa: CASSYGGYSPAWELFF

d_gene: TRBD1
abundance: .
j_gene: TRBJ2-1
v_gene: TRBV20-1
len: 14
CDR3nt: TGCAGTGCGCCAAAAGACAGGGCCGCCAATGAGCAGTTCTTC
CDR3aa: CSAPKDRAANEQFF

d_gene: .
abundance: .
j_gene: TRBJ2-7
v_gene: TRBV28
len: 13
CDR3nt: TGTGCCAGCAGTTTGGCCTACCTCTACGAGCAGTACTTC
CDR3aa: CASSLAYLYEQYF

d_gene: .
abundance: .
j_gene: TRBJ2-7
v_gene: TRBV20-1
len: 12
CDR3nt: TGCAGTGGGACTCCAGGACCCTACGAGCAGTACTTC
CDR3aa: CSGTPGPYEQYF

d_gene: .
abundance: .
j_gene: TRBJ1-2
v_gene: TRBV6-6
len: 13
CDR3nt: TGTGCCAGCATCAACACAGATGACTATGGCTACACCTTC
CDR3aa: CASINTDDYGYTF

d_gene: .
abundance: few
j_gene: TRBJ1-5
v_gene: TRBV6-1
len: 15
CDR3nt: TGTGCCAGCCGGAGGGGACGGTATAGCAATCAGCCCCAGCATTTT
CDR3aa: CASRRGRYSNQPQHF

d_gene: TRBD2
abundance: .
j_gene: TRBJ2-1
v_gene: TRBV5-1
len: 17
CDR3nt: TGCGCCAGCAGCTCTGGTACTAGCGGGACGGGCTACAATGAGCAGTTCTTC
CDR3aa: CASSSGTSGTGYNEQFF

d_gene: TRBD1
abundance: .
j_gene: TRBJ1-1
v_gene: TRBV19
len: 16
CDR3nt: TGTGCCAGTAGTGGCTTCCGGGACAGGGGGATAGAAAGAGCTTTCTTT
CDR3aa: CASSGFRDRGIERAFF

d_gene: .
abundance: .
j_gene: TRBJ2-2
v_gene: TRBV12-3/TRBV12-4
len: 16
CDR3nt: TGTGCCAGCAGTTCGGGACCCGGGGGCAACACCGGGGAGCTGTTTTTT
CDR3aa: CASSSGPGGNTGELFF

d_gene: .
abundance: .
j_gene: TRBJ1-4
v_gene: TRBV7-9
len: 17
CDR3nt: TGTGCCAGCAGCTTATCAAGGGCAGTTACAACTAATGAAAAACTGTTTTTT
CDR3aa: CASSLSRAVTTNEKLFF

d_gene: TRBD2
abundance: few
j_gene: TRBJ2-7
v_gene: TRBV7-6
len: 16
CDR3nt: TGTGCCAGCAGCTTACTTCCTAGCGGGAGAGGCTACGAGCAGTACTTC
CDR3aa: CASSLLPSGRGYEQYF

d_gene: .
abundance: .
j_gene: TRBJ2-4
v_gene: TRBV4-1
len: 16
CDR3nt: TGCGCCAGCAGCCCAGTAGGGGGGGGGGCCAGAAACATTCAGTACTTC
CDR3aa: CASSPVGGGARNIQYF

d_gene: .
abundance: .
j_gene: TRBJ2-1
v_gene: TRBV2
len: 14
CDR3nt: TGTGCCAGCGCCCCGCTAAGCTCCTACAATGAGCAGTTCTTC
CDR3aa: CASAPLSSYNEQFF

d_gene: .
abundance: many
j_gene: TRBJ1-4
v_gene: TRBV12-3/TRBV12-4
len: 13
CDR3nt: TGTGCCAGCAGTTTTCAGGTTGCTGAAAAACTGTTTTTT
CDR3aa: CASSFQVAEKLFF

d_gene: TRBD1
abundance: .
j_gene: TRBJ1-2
v_gene: TRBV19
len: 12
CDR3nt: TGTGCCACTCAGGGGGCACCCTATGGCTACACCTTC
CDR3aa: CATQGAPYGYTF

d_gene: TRBD1
abundance: few
j_gene: TRBJ1-4
v_gene: TRBV28
len: 15
CDR3nt: TGTGCCAGCAGTTTAACGCCAGGGGGGCGGGAAAAACTGTTTTTT
CDR3aa: CASSLTPGGREKLFF

d_gene: TRBD1
abundance: few
j_gene: TRBJ2-2
v_gene: TRBV12-3/TRBV12-4
len: 14
CDR3nt: TGTGCCAGCAACGACAGGGACAACACCGGGGAGCTGTTTTTT
CDR3aa: CASNDRDNTGELFF

d_gene: .
abundance: many
j_gene: TRBJ1-4
v_gene: TRBV7-2
len: 13
CDR3nt: TGTGCCAGCAGCCCTCCATCGAACGCAAAACTGTTTTTT
CDR3aa: CASSPPSNAKLFF

d_gene: TRBD1
abundance: .
j_gene: TRBJ1-1
v_gene: TRBV24-1
len: 17
CDR3nt: TGTGCCACCAGTGGTCCCACAGGGGATGAGGGGAACACTGAAGCTTTCTTT
CDR3aa: CATSGPTGDEGNTEAFF

d_gene: TRBD1
abundance: many
j_gene: TRBJ2-7
v_gene: TRBV7-2
len: 14
CDR3nt: TGTGCCAGCAGCAAAGACAGGGGGTTCTACGAGCAGTACTTC
CDR3aa: CASSKDRGFYEQYF

d_gene: TRBD2
abundance: once
j_gene: TRBJ2-3
v_gene: TRBV5-1
len: 15
CDR3nt: TGCGCCAGCAGCTTGGGAACTAGCGGAAAAGGGGAGCAGTATTTT
CDR3aa: CASSLGTSGKGEQYF

d_gene: .
abundance: many
j_gene: TRBJ1-1
v_gene: TRBV7-2
len: 15
CDR3nt: TGTGCCAGCAGCTGGGTTTCCTCGACAAACACTGAAGCTTTCTTT
CDR3aa: CASSWVSSTNTEAFF

d_gene: TRBD2
abundance: .
j_gene: TRBJ2-1
v_gene: TRBV18
len: 16
CDR3nt: TGTGCCAGCTCACCACGCCTAGCGGGAGGGCCTAATGAGCAGTTCTTC
CDR3aa: CASSPRLAGGPNEQFF

d_gene: TRBD2
abundance: few
j_gene: TRBJ2-4
v_gene: TRBV7-2
len: 19
CDR3nt: TGTGCCAGCAGCTTAATTCCGGGGACTAGCGGGAGCCAGGGAAACATTCAGTACTTC
CDR3aa: CASSLIPGTSGSQGNIQYF

d_gene: TRBD1
abundance: .
j_gene: TRBJ1-6
v_gene: TRBV7-2
len: 16
CDR3nt: TGTGCCAGCAGCCTATATCCAGGGGGCGCGGGTTCACCCCTCCACTTT
CDR3aa: CASSLYPGGAGSPLHF

d_gene: TRBD2
abundance: few
j_gene: TRBJ2-5
v_gene: TRBV12-3/TRBV12-4
len: 18
CDR3nt: TGTGCCAGCAGTTTAAGTATCCCAGGACTAGCGGGAGGGGAGACCCAGTACTTC
CDR3aa: CASSLSIPGLAGGETQYF

d_gene: TRBD1
abundance: .
j_gene: TRBJ2-3
v_gene: TRBV5-4
len: 15
CDR3nt: TGTGCCAGCAGCTTGGAGCAGGGGGCCATGGATACGCAGTATTTT
CDR3aa: CASSLEQGAMDTQYF

d_gene: .
abundance: .
j_gene: TRBJ2-2
v_gene: TRBV7-3
len: 14
CDR3nt: TGTGCCAGCAGCGCAGGGATCAACACCGGGGAGCTGTTTTTT
CDR3aa: CASSAGINTGELFF

d_gene: .
abundance: once
j_gene: TRBJ1-1
v_gene: TRBV9
len: 13
CDR3nt: TGTGCCAGCAGCGTAGATGTGAACACTGAAGCTTTCTTT
CDR3aa: CASSVDVNTEAFF

d_gene: .
abundance: few
j_gene: TRBJ1-2
v_gene: TRBV7-2
len: 13
CDR3nt: TGTGCCAGCAGCTTCTTAGATAATTATGGCTACACCTTC
CDR3aa: CASSFLDNYGYTF

d_gene: TRBD2
abundance: .
j_gene: TRBJ2-1
v_gene: TRBV20-1
len: 14
CDR3nt: TGCAGTGCTAGAGTTGGTAGCGGGAGTGATGAGCAGTTCTTC
CDR3aa: CSARVGSGSDEQFF

d_gene: .
abundance: few
j_gene: TRBJ2-7
v_gene: TRBV28
len: 14
CDR3nt: TGTGCCAGCAGATTTACCTTTAGCTCCTACGAGCAGTACTTC
CDR3aa: CASRFTFSSYEQYF

d_gene: TRBD1
abundance: few
j_gene: TRBJ2-7
v_gene: TRBV7-8
len: 15
CDR3nt: TGTGCCAGCAGCTCAACAGGGGGACTCCCTTACGAGCAGTACTTC
CDR3aa: CASSSTGGLPYEQYF

d_gene: TRBD1
abundance: few
j_gene: TRBJ1-1
v_gene: TRBV7-2
len: 15
CDR3nt: TGTGCCAGCAGCAGAGACAGGGTGGAGGTCACTGAAGCTTTCTTT
CDR3aa: CASSRDRVEVTEAFF

d_gene: .
abundance: .
j_gene: TRBJ2-3
v_gene: TRBV7-8
len: 15
CDR3nt: TGTGCCAGCAGCTCCCAGGGTAGGGACACAGATACGCAGTATTTT
CDR3aa: CASSSQGRDTDTQYF

d_gene: TRBD2
abundance: many
j_gene: TRBJ2-1
v_gene: TRBV7-8
len: 16
CDR3nt: TGTGCCAGCAGCTTAGAGGCTAGCGGGAGGGCCCAGGAGCAGTTCTTC
CDR3aa: CASSLEASGRAQEQFF

d_gene: TRBD1
abundance: few
j_gene: TRBJ1-3
v_gene: TRBV7-6
len: 16
CDR3nt: TGTGCCAGCAGCCCCGGACAGGGATTCTCTGGAAACACCATATATTTT
CDR3aa: CASSPGQGFSGNTIYF

d_gene: .
abundance: .
j_gene: TRBJ2-4
v_gene: TRBV5-5
len: 12
CDR3nt: TGTGCCAGCAGCATGGACTTGAACATTCAGTACTTC
CDR3aa: CASSMDLNIQYF

d_gene: .
abundance: few
j_gene: TRBJ2-3
v_gene: TRBV27
len: 13
CDR3nt: TGTGCCAGCAGTTTATCGTGGGCAGATACGCAGTATTTT
CDR3aa: CASSLSWADTQYF

d_gene: .
abundance: .
j_gene: TRBJ2-1
v_gene: TRBV7-9
len: 15
CDR3nt: TGTGCCAGCAGCTTAATAGACTACCCTTACAATGAGCAGTTCTTC
CDR3aa: CASSLIDYPYNEQFF